These 10 T cell receptor beta chains were all obtained from the same sample, sequenced in a study of cytomegalovirus exposure and HLA in healthy donors. A multiplex PCR was run with 60 Vbeta primers and 13 Jbeta primers. Repertoires were generated with immunoSEQ multiplex PCR, while TCRdb's copy carries only in-frame clones and drops some. Altogether about 86,000 clones are present, around 78% being singletons, with the ten largest covering roughly 2.5%. The sequenced material came from PBMCs. All receptors come from a male donor in good health and CMV-seropositive.

This clone was counted only a few times. The chain links TRBV28 to TRBJ2-7; D remains ambiguous. Per the germline V gene, CDR1 is MDHEN and CDR2 is SYDVKM. This CDR3 has 12 amino acids. The CDR3 nucleotides read TGTACGAGTTGCTATAGCTCCTACGAGCAGTACTTC. It translates to CTSCYSSYEQYF. The full variable domain, its missing parts supplied by reference TRBV28 and TRBJ2-7, is DVKVTQSSRYLVKRTGEKVFLECVQDMDHENMFWYRQDPGLGLRLIYFSYDVKMKEKGDIPEGYSVSREKKERFSLILESASTNQTSMYLCTSCYSSYEQYFGPGTRLTVT.

This CDR3 is CASSQESPRDREAEQYF. CDR3 nucleotides: TGCGCCAGCAGCCAAGAGTCACCCCGGGACAGGGAAGCCGAGCAGTACTTC. The chain carries TRBV4-1 and TRBJ2-7; 9 nucleotides agree with TRBD1. Germline V gene data show CDR1 as MGHRA and CDR2 as YSYEKL. The CDR3 spans 17 residues. The trim removed 0 bases at V and 6 bases at J, leaving 12 bases unmatched.

Points on this clone: At one end, the junction sequence differs from germline, possibly due to a read error. The genes are TRBV5-8 and TRBJ1-1; D call uncertain. The CDR3 length is 14 residues. The V gene's germline CDR1 is SGHTS and CDR2 YDEGEE. The CDR3 spells CASSLRLRLADAFF. DNA of the CDR3: TGTGCCAGCAGCTTGCGGTTAAGGTTAGCTGACGCTTTCTTT.

CDR3 amino acids: CSVEVRRGTNYGYTF. Here the CDR3 DNA reads TGCAGCGTTGAGGTGCGAAGGGGCACTAACTATGGCTACACCTTC. This chain connects TRBV29-1 to TRBJ1-2; D is perhaps TRBD1 (5 bases). The V and J ends lost 3 bases and 0 bases respectively, with 14 bases between them. Germline V gene sequence: CDR1 SQVTM, CDR2 ANQGSEA. The CDR3 is 15 residues long.

This sequence joins TRBV5-8 and TRBJ2-2; D is perhaps TRBD1 (6 bases). CDR3 size: 14 residues. Between the trimmed V and J ends, which lost 4 bases and 1 base, there was a span of 8 bases. The germline V gene encodes CDR1 SGHTS and CDR2 YDEGEE. CDR3 sequence: CASSLGQNTGELFF. CDR3 bases: TGTGCCAGCAGCCTGGGACAGAACACCGGGGAGCTGTTTTTT.

This chain uses TRBV27 with TRBJ2-5, with TRBD1 matching over 12 bases. The CDR3 sequence is 13 residues long. V was clipped by 6 bases and J by 11 bases; unmatched bases: 7. Germline CDR1 MNHEY, CDR2 SMNVEV (reference sequence). The DNA of the CDR3 is TGTGCCAGCAGGGGACAGGGGGCGGGTGAGCAGTACTTC. Translating it yields CASRGQGAGEQYF.

V is TRBV5-4 and J is TRBJ2-3, with D perhaps TRBD1 (6 bases). The germline CDR1 and CDR2 sequences are SGHNT and YYREEE (reference sequence). The V end lost 0 bases, the J end lost 0 bases, and 11 bases lay between the germline ends. The CDR3 covers 16 residues. CDR3 loop: CASSLARGFSTDTQYF. The CDR3 DNA reads TGTGCCAGCAGCTTGGCCAGGGGTTTTAGCACAGATACGCAGTATTTT.

This chain uses TRBV5-1 with TRBJ2-5; TRBD2 aligns across 7 bases. The germline V gene encodes CDR1 SGHRS and CDR2 YFSETQ. The length of the CDR3 is 15 residues. After removal of 5 bases from V and 1 base from J, the junction contained 8 bases not matched to a gene. CDR3 sequence: CASRISAGVQETQYF. CDR3 sequence (DNA): TGCGCCAGCAGGATCAGTGCGGGAGTCCAAGAGACCCAGTACTTC. The full variable domain, completed using reference TRBV5-1 and TRBJ2-5, is KAGVTQTPRYLIKTRGQQVTLSCSPISGHRSVSWYQQTPGQGLQFLFEYFSETQRNKGNFPGRFSGRQFSNSRSEMNVSTLELGDSALYLCASRISAGVQETQYFGPGTRLLVL.

The V and J genes are TRBV19 and TRBJ2-1, with 14 bases identical to TRBD2. The CDR3 is 16 amino acids. J lost 9 bases, V lost 5 bases, and 9 bases had no gene match. The germline gives CDR1 LNHDA, CDR2 SQIVND (reference sequence). CDR3 residues: CASSPRLAGGFPEQFF. The CDR3 DNA is TGTGCCAGTAGTCCGAGACTAGCGGGAGGGTTTCCTGAGCAGTTCTTC.

This chain joins TRBV5-1 and TRBJ1-4; 7 nucleotides agree with TRBD1. This CDR3 comprises 15 residues. Trimming cost V 0 bases and J 3 bases; bases outside gene matches: 2. Germline V gene lookup returns CDR1 SGHRS and CDR2 YFSETQ. The CDR3: CASSLGQGANEKLFF. Written as DNA, the CDR3 is TGCGCCAGCAGCTTGGGTCAGGGGGCTAATGAAAAACTGTTTTTT.